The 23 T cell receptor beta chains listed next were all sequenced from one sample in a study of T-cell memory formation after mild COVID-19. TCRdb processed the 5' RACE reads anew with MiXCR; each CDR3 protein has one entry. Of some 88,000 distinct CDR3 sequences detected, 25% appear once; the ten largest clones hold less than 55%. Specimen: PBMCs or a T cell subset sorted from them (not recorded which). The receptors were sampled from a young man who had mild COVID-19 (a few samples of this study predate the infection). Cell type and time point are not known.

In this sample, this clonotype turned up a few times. DNA of the CDR3: TGCAGCGTTGGACAGGTGAACTACGAGCAGTACTTC. It specifies CSVGQVNYEQYF. The chain recombines TRBV29-1 with TRBJ2-7; maybe TRBD1 (6 bases). V lost 4 bases and J 3 bases, leaving 10 bases between the germline ends. CDR1 is SQVTM and CDR2 is ANQGSEA in the germline V gene. The CDR3 is made up of 12 amino acids.

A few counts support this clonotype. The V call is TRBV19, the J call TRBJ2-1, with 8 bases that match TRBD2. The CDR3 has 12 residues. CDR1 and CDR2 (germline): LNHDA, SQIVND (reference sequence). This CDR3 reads CAAGGAGNEQFF. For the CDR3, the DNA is TGTGCTGCGGGGGGCGCGGGTAATGAGCAGTTCTTC.

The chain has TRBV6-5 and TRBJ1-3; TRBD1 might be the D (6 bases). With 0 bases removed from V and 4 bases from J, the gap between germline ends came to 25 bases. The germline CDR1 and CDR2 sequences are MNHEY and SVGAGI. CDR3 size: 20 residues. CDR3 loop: CASSYSSPTVEGGSGNTIYF. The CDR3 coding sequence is TGTGCCAGCAGTTACTCTTCCCCCACCGTGGAGGGGGGGTCAGGAAACACCATATATTTT.

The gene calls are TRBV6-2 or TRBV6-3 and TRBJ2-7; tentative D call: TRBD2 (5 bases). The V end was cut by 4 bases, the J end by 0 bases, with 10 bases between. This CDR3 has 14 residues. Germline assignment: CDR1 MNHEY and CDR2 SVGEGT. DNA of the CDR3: TGTGCCAGCAGTTCCAGGACTGACTCCTACGAGCAGTACGTC. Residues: CASSSRTDSYEQYV.

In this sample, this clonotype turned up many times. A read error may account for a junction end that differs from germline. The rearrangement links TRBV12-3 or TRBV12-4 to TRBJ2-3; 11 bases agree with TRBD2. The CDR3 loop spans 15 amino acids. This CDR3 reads CASSLAGGRTDTQYF. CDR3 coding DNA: TGTGCCAGCAGTCTAGCGGGGGGCCGAACAGATACGCAGTATTTT.

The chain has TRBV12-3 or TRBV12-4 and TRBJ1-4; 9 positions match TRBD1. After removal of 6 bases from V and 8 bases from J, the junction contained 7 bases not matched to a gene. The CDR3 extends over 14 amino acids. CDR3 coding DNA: TGTGCCAGCAGCCCTACAGGGGGCAGGGAAAAACTGTTTTTT. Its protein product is CASSPTGGREKLFF.

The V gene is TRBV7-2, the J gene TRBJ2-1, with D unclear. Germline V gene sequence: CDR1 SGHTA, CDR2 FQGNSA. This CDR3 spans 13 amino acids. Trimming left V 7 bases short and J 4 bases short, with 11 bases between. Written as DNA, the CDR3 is TGTGCCAGCACCGCCGGCCGTTACAATGAGCAGTTCTTC. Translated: CASTAGRYNEQFF.

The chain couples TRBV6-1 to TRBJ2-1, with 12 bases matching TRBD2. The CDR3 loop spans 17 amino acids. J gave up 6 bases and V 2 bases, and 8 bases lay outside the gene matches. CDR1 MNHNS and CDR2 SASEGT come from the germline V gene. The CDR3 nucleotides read TGTGCCAGCAGTGAACTAGCGGGGGGGCCGTTATTCAATGAGCAGTTCTTC. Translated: CASSELAGGPLFNEQFF.

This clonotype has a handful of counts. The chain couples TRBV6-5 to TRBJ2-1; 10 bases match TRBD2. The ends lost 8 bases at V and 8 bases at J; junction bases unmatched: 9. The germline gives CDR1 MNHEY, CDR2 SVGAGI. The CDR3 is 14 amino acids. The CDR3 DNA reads TGTGCCAGCGGAGGGACTAGCGCCGGGGATGAGCAGTTCTTC. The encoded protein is CASGGTSAGDEQFF.

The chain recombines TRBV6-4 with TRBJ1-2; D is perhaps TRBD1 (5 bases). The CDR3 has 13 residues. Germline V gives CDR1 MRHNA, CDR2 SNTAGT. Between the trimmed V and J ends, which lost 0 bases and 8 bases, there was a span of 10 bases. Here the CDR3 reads CASSDSGHEGYTF. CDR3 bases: TGTGCCAGCAGTGACTCAGGACACGAAGGCTACACCTTC.

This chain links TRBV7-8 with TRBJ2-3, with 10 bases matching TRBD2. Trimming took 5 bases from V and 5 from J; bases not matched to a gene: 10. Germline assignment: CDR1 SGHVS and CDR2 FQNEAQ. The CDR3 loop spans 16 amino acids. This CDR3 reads CASSEWSGGAVDTQYF. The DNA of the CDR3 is TGTGCCAGCAGCGAGTGGAGCGGGGGGGCGGTAGATACGCAGTATTTT.

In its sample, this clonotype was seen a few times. The DNA of the CDR3 is TGTGCCAGCAGCTTAGACAGGGGAGAGACCCAGTACTTC. It specifies CASSLDRGETQYF. This chain uses TRBV7-2 with TRBJ2-5, with 7 bases aligning to TRBD1. The CDR3 sequence is 13 residues long. From germline, CDR1 is SGHTA and CDR2 FQGNSA. V shed 1 base, J shed 4 bases, and the junction held 0 bases outside the gene matches.

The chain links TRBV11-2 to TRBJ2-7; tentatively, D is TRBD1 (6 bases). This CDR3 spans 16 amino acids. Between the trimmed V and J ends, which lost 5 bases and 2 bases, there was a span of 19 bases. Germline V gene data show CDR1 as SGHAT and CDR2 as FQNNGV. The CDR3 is CASSTEGVEGAYEQYF. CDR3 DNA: TGTGCCAGCAGCACTGAGGGGGTTGAAGGAGCCTACGAGCAGTACTTC.

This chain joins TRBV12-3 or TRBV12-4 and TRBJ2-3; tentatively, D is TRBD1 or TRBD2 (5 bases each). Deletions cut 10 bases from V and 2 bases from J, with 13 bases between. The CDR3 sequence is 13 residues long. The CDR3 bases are TGTGCCACAAACGGGGCCTACACAGATACGCAGTATTTT. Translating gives CATNGAYTDTQYF.

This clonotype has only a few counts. The CDR3 region is CATLQIGFNEQFF. In DNA, the CDR3 is TGTGCCACCTTACAGATTGGGTTCAATGAGCAGTTCTTC. This chain uses TRBV6-2 or TRBV6-3 with TRBJ2-1; D gene ambiguous. This CDR3 spans 13 amino acids. Trimming shortened V by 10 bases and J by 6 bases, and 16 bases separated the two germline ends. Looked up from germline, CDR1 is MNHEY and CDR2 is SVGEGT.

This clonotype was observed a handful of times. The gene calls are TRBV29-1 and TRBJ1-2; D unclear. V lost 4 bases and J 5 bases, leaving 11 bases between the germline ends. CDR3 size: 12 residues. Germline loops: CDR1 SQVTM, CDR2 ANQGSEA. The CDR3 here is CSVAGRRYGYTF. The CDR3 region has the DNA TGCAGCGTTGCAGGACGGAGATATGGCTACACCTTC.

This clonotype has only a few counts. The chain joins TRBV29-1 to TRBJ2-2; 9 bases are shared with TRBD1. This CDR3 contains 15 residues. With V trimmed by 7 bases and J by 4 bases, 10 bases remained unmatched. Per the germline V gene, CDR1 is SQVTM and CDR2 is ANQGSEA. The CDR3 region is CSGGTYRGRTGELFF. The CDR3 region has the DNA TGCAGCGGTGGGACGTACAGGGGGCGCACCGGGGAGCTGTTTTTT.

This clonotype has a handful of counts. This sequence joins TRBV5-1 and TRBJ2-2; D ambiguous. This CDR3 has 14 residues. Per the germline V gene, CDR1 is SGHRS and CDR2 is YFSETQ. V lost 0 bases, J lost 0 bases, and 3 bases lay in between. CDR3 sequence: CASSLDTNTGELFF. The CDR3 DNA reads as TGCGCCAGCAGCTTGGACACGAACACCGGGGAGCTGTTTTTT.

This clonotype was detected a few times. The CDR3, as DNA: TGTGCCATCAGTGACCCCGCGGGGGGGCCCTACGAGCAGTACGTC. Its translation is CAISDPAGGPYEQYV. V is TRBV10-3 and J is TRBJ2-7, with 9 bases lining up with TRBD2. Germline V CDR1 and CDR2: ENHRY, SYGVKD. V trimming: 3 bases; J trimming: 2 bases; junction bases outside the gene matches: 5. The CDR3 contains 15 residues.

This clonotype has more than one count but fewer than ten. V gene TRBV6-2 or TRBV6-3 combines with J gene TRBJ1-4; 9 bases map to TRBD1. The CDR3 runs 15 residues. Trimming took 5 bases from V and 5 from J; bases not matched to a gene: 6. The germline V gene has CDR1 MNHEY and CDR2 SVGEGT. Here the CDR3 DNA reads TGTGCCAGCAGTAGACGGACAGGGGAGAATGAAAAACTGTTTTTT. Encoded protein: CASSRRTGENEKLFF.

CDR3: CSVALAGGHEQFF. The DNA of the CDR3 is TGCAGCGTTGCACTAGCGGGGGGTCATGAGCAGTTCTTC. The chain carries TRBV29-1 and TRBJ2-1; 12 bases align to TRBD2. CDR3 size: 13 residues. Germline V CDR1 and CDR2: SQVTM, ANQGSEA. Trimming cost V 4 bases and J 8 bases; bases outside gene matches: 3.

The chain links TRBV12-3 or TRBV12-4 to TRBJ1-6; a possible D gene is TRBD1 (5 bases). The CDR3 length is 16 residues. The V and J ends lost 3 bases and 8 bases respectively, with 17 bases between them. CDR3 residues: CASSFWDGGIHSPLHF. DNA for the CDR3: TGTGCCAGCAGTTTTTGGGACGGAGGTATACATTCACCCCTCCACTTT.

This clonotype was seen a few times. The CDR3 loop reads CASSPTGGRTEAFF. The CDR3, as DNA: TGCGCCAGCAGCCCGACAGGGGGCCGTACTGAAGCTTTCTTT. The chain links TRBV5-1 to TRBJ1-1, with 10 bases fitting TRBD1. Trimming at V came to 4 bases and at J to 5 bases, leaving 5 bases not matched to a gene. Germline V lookup: CDR1 SGHRS, CDR2 YFSETQ. This CDR3 spans 14 amino acids.